The present entry profiles one T cell receptor beta chain with its context. The target antigen is unknown. At one boundary the junction diverges from the germline segment, which might be a read error. The record originates from a study of shared clonotypes between healthy human individuals. Study context: CD8 memory received one plate per donor, CD8 naive two, CD4 memory three and CD4 naive three. Overall study results and limits: An anticipated effect of sequencing depth on clonotype sharing among donors was recognized. Estimated richness values were generally larger in naive subsets than in memory subsets.

The naive CD8 fraction comprised CD45RO-negative cells positively selected for CCR7 and excluded terminally differentiated effector memory CD45RA+ cells. Some clones are missing from TCRdb's copy, which holds only in-frame ones; the method was immunoSEQ multiplex PCR. Seen here are roughly 2,000,000 clones, about 95% observed once, and the top ten hold 0.9% to 1.5%. Sequences were obtained from naive CD8+ T cells sorted from blood. This TCR derives from a man younger than 35 in good health.

CDR3 sequence reads: CAQTSRGTGWEYF. CDR3 nucleotide sequence: TGTGCCCAGACTTCGCGGGGGACAGGCTGGGAATACTTC. The chain uses TRBV19 and TRBJ1-2, with 8 nucleotides matching TRBD1. Germline lookup yields CDR1 LNHDA and CDR2 SQIVND (reference sequence). The CDR3 has 13 amino acids. Full variable domain (outside the CDR3, taken from reference TRBV19 and TRBJ1-2): DGGITQSPKYLFRKEGQNVTLSCEQNLNHDAMYWYRQDPGQGLRLIYYSQIVNDFQKGDIAEGYSVSREKKESFPLTVTSAQKNPTAFYLCAQTSRGTGWEYFGSGTRLTVV.